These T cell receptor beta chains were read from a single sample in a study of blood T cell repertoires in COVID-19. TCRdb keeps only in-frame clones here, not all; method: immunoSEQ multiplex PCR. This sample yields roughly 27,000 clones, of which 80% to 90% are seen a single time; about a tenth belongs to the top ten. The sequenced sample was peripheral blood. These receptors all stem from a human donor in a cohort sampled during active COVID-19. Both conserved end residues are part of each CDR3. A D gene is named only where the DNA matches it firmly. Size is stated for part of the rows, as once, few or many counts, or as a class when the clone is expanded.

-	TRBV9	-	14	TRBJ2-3	CASSAERGSDTQYF	TGTGCCAGCAGCGCCGAACGAGGGTCAGATACGCAGTATTTT
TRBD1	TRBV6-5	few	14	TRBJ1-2	CASSNSGTGGGYTF	TGTGCCAGCAGTAACTCCGGGACAGGGGGAGGCTACACCTTC
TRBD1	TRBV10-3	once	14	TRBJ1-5	CAISPTGLNQPQHF	TGTGCCATCAGTCCGACAGGGTTAAATCAGCCCCAGCATTTT
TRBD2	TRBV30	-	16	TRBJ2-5	CAWSPLAGGPGETQYF	TGTGCCTGGAGTCCCCTAGCGGGGGGGCCTGGAGAGACCCAGTACTTC
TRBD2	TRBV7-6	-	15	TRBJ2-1	CASSYGLGVFNEQFF	TGTGCCAGCAGCTACGGACTAGGGGTTTTCAATGAGCAGTTCTTC
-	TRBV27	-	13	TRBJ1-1	CASSLQENTEAFF	TGTGCCAGCAGTTTACAGGAGAACACTGAAGCTTTCTTT
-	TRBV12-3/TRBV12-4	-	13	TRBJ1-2	CASSLSASYGYTF	TGTGCCAGCAGTTTAAGTGCCAGCTATGGCTACACCTTC
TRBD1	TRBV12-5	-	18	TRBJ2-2	CASGSLPWGQGETGELFF	TGTGCTAGTGGTTCCCTACCTTGGGGACAGGGTGAAACCGGGGAGCTGTTTTTT
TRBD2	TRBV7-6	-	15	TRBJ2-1	CASSTLAGGRNEQFF	TGTGCCAGCAGCACACTAGCGGGGGGTAGGAATGAGCAGTTCTTC
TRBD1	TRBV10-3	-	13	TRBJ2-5	CAISLTGDETQYF	TGTGCCATCAGTCTGACAGGGGATGAGACCCAGTACTTC
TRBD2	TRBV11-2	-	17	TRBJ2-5	CASSPRGRGGIQETQYF	TGTGCCAGCAGCCCCCGGGGGCGGGGGGGCATTCAAGAGACCCAGTACTTC
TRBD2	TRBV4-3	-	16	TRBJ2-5	CASSQDPREEQETQYF	TGCGCCAGCAGCCAAGATCCTCGGGAGGAACAAGAGACCCAGTACTTC
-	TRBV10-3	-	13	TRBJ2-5	CAISGPGQETQYF	TGTGCCATCAGTGGTCCGGGGCAAGAGACCCAGTACTTC
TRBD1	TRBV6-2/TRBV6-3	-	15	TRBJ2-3	CASSLQGLGTDTQYF	TGTGCCAGCAGTTTACAGGGGTTAGGCACAGATACGCAGTATTTT
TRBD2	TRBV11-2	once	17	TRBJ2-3	CASSLGPSGAVPRAQYF	TGTGCCAGCAGCTTAGGTCCTAGCGGGGCCGTACCGCGTGCGCAGTATTTT
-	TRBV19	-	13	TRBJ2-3	CASSLQSTDTQYF	TGTGCCAGTAGTTTACAGAGCACAGATACGCAGTATTTT
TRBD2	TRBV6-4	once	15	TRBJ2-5	CASSEVAGTKETQYF	TGTGCCAGCAGTGAGGTAGCGGGGACTAAAGAGACCCAGTACTTC
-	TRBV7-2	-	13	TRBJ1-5	CASSAELNQPQHF	TGTGCCAGCAGCGCCGAGTTGAATCAGCCCCAGCATTTT
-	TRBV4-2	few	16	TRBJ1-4	CASSQVGQSDKEKLFF	TGTGCCAGCAGCCAAGTTGGGCAGAGTGACAAAGAAAAACTGTTTTTT
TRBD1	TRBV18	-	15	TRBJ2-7	CASSPITGGGHEQYF	TGTGCCAGCTCACCGATAACAGGGGGTGGTCACGAGCAGTACTTC
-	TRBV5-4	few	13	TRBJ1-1	CASSLKGTGGAFF	TGTGCCAGCAGCTTGAAAGGGACTGGGGGAGCTTTCTTT
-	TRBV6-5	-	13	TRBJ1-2	CASPRGLNYGYTF	TGTGCCAGCCCGCGAGGGCTTAACTATGGCTACACCTTC
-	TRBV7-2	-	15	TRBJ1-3	CASSLARQAEGTIYF	TGTGCCAGCAGCTTAGCCAGACAGGCGGAAGGCACCATATATTTT
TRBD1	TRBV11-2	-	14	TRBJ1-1	CASSSTGGRTEAFF	TGTGCCAGCAGTTCTACAGGGGGCAGAACTGAAGCTTTCTTT
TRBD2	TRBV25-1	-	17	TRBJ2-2	CASSRTSGGAYTGELFF	TGTGCCAGCAGCCGGACTAGCGGGGGGGCCTACACCGGGGAGCTGTTTTTT
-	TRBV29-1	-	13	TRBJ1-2	CSVVDDRFYGYTF	TGCAGCGTCGTCGACGACAGGTTCTATGGCTACACCTTC
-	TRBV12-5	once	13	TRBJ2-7	CASALDSFYEQYF	TGTGCTAGTGCCTTGGACAGTTTCTACGAGCAGTACTTC
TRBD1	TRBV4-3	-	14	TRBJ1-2	CASSQDRGAYGYTF	TGCGCCAGCAGCCAAGACAGGGGGGCCTATGGCTACACCTTC
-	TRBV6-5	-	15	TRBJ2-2	CASSYSRAGTGELFF	TGTGCCAGCAGTTACTCGAGGGCCGGAACCGGGGAGCTGTTTTTT
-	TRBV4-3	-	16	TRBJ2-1	CASSQEAGATYNEQFF	TGCGCCAGCAGCCAAGAGGCAGGGGCCACCTACAATGAGCAGTTCTTC
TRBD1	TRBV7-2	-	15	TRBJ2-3	CASGSTGASTDTQYF	TGTGCCAGCGGCTCGACAGGGGCCAGCACAGATACGCAGTATTTT
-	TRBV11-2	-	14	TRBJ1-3	CASSPLRDRNTIYF	TGTGCCAGCAGTCCGCTCCGGGATCGGAACACCATATATTTT
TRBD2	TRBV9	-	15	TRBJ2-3	CASSYGTTGGDTQYF	TGTGCCAGCAGCTACGGGACTACCGGGGGGGATACGCAGTATTTT
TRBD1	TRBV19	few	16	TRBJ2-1	CASSTRPGQGYNEQFF	TGTGCCAGTAGTACTCGGCCGGGACAGGGTTACAATGAGCAGTTCTTC
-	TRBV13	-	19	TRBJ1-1	CASSSEKRPSRVLDTEAFF	TGTGCCAGCAGCTCGGAAAAGCGCCCAAGCAGGGTTTTGGACACTGAAGCTTTCTTT
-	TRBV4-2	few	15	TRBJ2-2	CASSQDTGTTGELFF	TGTGCCAGCAGCCAAGATACAGGTACGACCGGGGAGCTGTTTTTT
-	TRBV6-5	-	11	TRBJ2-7	CASTPGRGLYF	TGTGCCAGCACCCCGGGGCGGGGACTCTACTTC
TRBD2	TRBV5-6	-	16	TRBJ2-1	CASSSRTSGVYNEQFF	TGTGCCAGCAGCTCCCGGACTAGCGGGGTGTACAATGAGCAGTTCTTC
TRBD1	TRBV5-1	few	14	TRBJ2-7	CASGPGTGNNEQYF	TGCGCCAGCGGACCCGGGACAGGGAATAACGAGCAGTACTTC
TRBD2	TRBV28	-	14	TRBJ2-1	CANSGGSSYNEQFF	TGTGCCAACTCGGGGGGTAGCTCCTACAATGAGCAGTTCTTC
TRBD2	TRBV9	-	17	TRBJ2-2	CASSASGTTGGTGELFF	TGTGCCAGCAGCGCATCCGGGACTACTGGCGGCACCGGGGAGCTGTTTTTT
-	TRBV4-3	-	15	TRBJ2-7	CASGQDAQDGYEQYF	TGCGCCAGCGGCCAAGACGCGCAGGATGGCTACGAGCAGTACTTC
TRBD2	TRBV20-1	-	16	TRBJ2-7	CSASSPYGGGSYEQYF	TGCAGTGCTAGTTCCCCTTATGGGGGGGGCTCCTACGAGCAGTACTTC
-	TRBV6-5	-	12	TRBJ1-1	CASWGRYTEAFF	TGTGCCAGCTGGGGGAGGTACACTGAAGCTTTCTTT
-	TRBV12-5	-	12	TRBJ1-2	CASALNNYGYTF	TGTGCTAGTGCCCTTAATAACTATGGCTACACCTTC
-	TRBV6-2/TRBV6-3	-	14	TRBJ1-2	CASSNRGDGYGYTF	TGTGCCAGCAGTAACCGCGGTGATGGCTATGGCTACACCTTC
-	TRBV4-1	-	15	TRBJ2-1	CASSQGQVSYNEQFF	TGCGCCAGCAGCCAAGGACAGGTGTCCTACAATGAGCAGTTCTTC
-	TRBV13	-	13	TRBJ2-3	CASSGDPTDTQYF	TGTGCCAGCTCGGGGGACCCCACAGATACGCAGTATTTT
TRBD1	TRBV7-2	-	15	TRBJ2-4	CASSLTRTGPNIQYF	TGTGCCAGCAGCTTAACTAGGACAGGGCCAAACATTCAGTACTTC
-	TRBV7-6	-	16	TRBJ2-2	CASSLYGPRDTGELFF	TGTGCCAGCAGCTTATACGGGCCCAGGGACACCGGGGAGCTGTTTTTT
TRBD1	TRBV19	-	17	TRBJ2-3	CASSIARQGKSADTQYF	TGTGCCAGTAGTATCGCCCGACAGGGTAAAAGCGCAGATACGCAGTATTTT
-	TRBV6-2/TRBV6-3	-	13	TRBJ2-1	CASSYTPYNEQFF	TGTGCCAGCAGTTACACTCCCTACAATGAGCAGTTCTTC
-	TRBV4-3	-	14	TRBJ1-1	CASSAGGQNTEAFF	TGCGCCAGCAGCGCGGGGGGGCAGAACACTGAAGCTTTCTTT
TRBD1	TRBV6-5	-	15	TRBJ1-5	CASNTGTGGTEPQHF	TGTGCCAGCAATACCGGGACAGGGGGCACGGAGCCCCAGCATTTT
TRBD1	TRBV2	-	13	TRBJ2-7	CASRAGQGYEQYF	TGTGCCAGCAGAGCCGGACAGGGGTACGAGCAGTACTTC